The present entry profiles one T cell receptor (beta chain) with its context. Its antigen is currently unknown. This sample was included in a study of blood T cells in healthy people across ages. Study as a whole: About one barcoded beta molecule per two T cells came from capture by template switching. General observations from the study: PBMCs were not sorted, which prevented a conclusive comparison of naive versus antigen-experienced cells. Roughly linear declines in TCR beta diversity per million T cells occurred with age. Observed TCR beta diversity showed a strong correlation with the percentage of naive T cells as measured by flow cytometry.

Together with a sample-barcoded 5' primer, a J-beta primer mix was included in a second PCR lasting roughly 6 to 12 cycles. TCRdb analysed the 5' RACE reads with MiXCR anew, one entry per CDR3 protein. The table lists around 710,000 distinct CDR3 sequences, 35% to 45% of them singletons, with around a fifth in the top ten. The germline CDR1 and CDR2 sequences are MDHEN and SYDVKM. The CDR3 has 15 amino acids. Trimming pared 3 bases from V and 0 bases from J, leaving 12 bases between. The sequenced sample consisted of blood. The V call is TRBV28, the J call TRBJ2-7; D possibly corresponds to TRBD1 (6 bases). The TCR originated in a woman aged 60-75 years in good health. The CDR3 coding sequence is TGTGCCAGCAGTTTCGGGCAGGGGAACTCCTACGAGCAGTACTTC. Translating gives CASSFGQGNSYEQYF. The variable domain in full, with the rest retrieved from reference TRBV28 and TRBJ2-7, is DVKVTQSSRYLVKRTGEKVFLECVQDMDHENMFWYRQDPGLGLRLIYFSYDVKMKEKGDIPEGYSVSREKKERFSLILESASTNQTSMYLCASSFGQGNSYEQYFGPGTRLTVT.